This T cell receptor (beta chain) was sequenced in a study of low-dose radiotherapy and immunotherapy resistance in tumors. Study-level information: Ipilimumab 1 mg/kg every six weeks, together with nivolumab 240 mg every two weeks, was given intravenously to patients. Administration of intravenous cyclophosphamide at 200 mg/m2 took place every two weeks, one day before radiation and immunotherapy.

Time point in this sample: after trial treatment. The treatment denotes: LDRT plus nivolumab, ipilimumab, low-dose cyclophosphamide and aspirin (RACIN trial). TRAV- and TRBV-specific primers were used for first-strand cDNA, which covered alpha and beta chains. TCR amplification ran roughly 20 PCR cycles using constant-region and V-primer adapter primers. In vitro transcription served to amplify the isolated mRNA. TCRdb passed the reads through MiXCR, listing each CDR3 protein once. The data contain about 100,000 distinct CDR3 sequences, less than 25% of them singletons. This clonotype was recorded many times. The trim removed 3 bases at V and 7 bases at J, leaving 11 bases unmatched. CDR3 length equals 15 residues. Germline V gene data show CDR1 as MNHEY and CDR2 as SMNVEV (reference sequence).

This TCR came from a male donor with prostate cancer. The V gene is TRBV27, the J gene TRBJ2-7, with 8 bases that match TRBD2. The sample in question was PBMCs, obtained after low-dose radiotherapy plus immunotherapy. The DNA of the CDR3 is TGTGCCAGCAGTTTTCTTCGGGGGGGACCAAGGGAGCAGTACTTC. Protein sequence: CASSFLRGGPREQYF.